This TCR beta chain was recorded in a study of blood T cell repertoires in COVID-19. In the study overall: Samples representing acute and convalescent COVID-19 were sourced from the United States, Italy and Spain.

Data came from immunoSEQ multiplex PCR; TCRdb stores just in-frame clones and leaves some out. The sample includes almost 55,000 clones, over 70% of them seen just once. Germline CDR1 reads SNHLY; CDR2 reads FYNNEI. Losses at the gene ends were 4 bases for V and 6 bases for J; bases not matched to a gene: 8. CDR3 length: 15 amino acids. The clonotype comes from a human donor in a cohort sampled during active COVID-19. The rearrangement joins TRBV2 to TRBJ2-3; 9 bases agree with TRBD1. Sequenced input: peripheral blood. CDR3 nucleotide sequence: TGTGCCAGCAGTGCCGGGACAGGGAAAAGGGATACGCAGTATTTT. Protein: CASSAGTGKRDTQYF.